The rows below give T cell receptor beta chains drawn from one sample of a study of blood T cell repertoires in COVID-19. The repertoire was sequenced with immunoSEQ multiplex PCR; TCRdb's copy has only in-frame clones and lacks some. The sample shows 150,000 to 200,000 clones, 83% of them seen only once. The sequenced material came from PBMCs or T cells enriched from blood (not recorded which). All receptors derive from a woman in her forties or fifties who had recovered from COVID-19. Each CDR3 is given with its conserved first and last residue. Fields, in order: clone size, J gene, V gene, D gene, CDR3 protein, CDR3 DNA. A D gene is named only where the DNA matches it firmly. The size entry is marked missing in some rows and otherwise reads once, few, many or a size class.

clone_size: .
j_call: TRBJ1-4
v_call: TRBV7-2
d_call: TRBD1
cdr3_aa: CASSGSDRGEEKLFF
cdr3_nt: TGTGCCAGCAGCGGAAGCGACAGGGGGGAGGAAAAACTGTTTTTT

clone_size: .
j_call: TRBJ1-1
v_call: TRBV2
d_call: .
cdr3_aa: CASSRGNPGGTEAFF
cdr3_nt: TGTGCCAGCAGCCGTGGTAATCCGGGGGGCACTGAAGCTTTCTTT

clone_size: .
j_call: TRBJ1-6
v_call: TRBV27
d_call: .
cdr3_aa: CASSYVGGSSYNSPLHF
cdr3_nt: TGTGCCAGCAGTTATGTGGGCGGGAGCTCCTATAATTCACCCCTCCACTTT

clone_size: few
j_call: TRBJ1-3
v_call: TRBV11-2
d_call: .
cdr3_aa: CASSPGAVRNTIYF
cdr3_nt: TGTGCCAGCAGCCCAGGGGCGGTTCGCAACACCATATATTTT

clone_size: .
j_call: TRBJ1-1
v_call: TRBV6-6
d_call: .
cdr3_aa: CASSRLQQGRGGTEAFF
cdr3_nt: TGTGCCAGCAGTCGACTACAACAGGGCCGGGGGGGCACTGAAGCTTTCTTT

clone_size: .
j_call: TRBJ2-3
v_call: TRBV30
d_call: TRBD1
cdr3_aa: CAWSRGLSLGQGYADTQYF
cdr3_nt: TGTGCCTGGAGTCGGGGGCTGTCGTTGGGACAGGGATACGCAGATACGCAGTATTTT

clone_size: .
j_call: TRBJ2-5
v_call: TRBV3-1/TRBV3-2
d_call: TRBD2
cdr3_aa: CASSQPSGRGETQYF
cdr3_nt: TGTGCCAGCAGCCAACCTAGCGGGAGGGGGGAGACCCAGTACTTC

clone_size: .
j_call: TRBJ2-3
v_call: TRBV10-3
d_call: TRBD1
cdr3_aa: CAISETAGTGDTDTQYF
cdr3_nt: TGTGCCATCAGTGAGACCGCCGGGACAGGCGACACAGATACGCAGTATTTT

clone_size: .
j_call: TRBJ1-1
v_call: TRBV30
d_call: .
cdr3_aa: CAWSSGVFTEAFF
cdr3_nt: TGTGCCTGGAGTTCGGGAGTTTTTACTGAAGCTTTCTTT

clone_size: .
j_call: TRBJ1-1
v_call: TRBV5-1
d_call: .
cdr3_aa: CASSGGGPLTNTEAFF
cdr3_nt: TGCGCCAGCAGCGGCGGAGGTCCCTTAACGAACACTGAAGCTTTCTTT

clone_size: .
j_call: TRBJ2-1
v_call: TRBV5-6
d_call: .
cdr3_aa: CASSPRLGGEQFF
cdr3_nt: TGTGCCAGCAGCCCCCGACTAGGAGGTGAGCAGTTCTTC

clone_size: .
j_call: TRBJ1-1
v_call: TRBV27
d_call: .
cdr3_aa: CASTGFRAQNGNTEAFF
cdr3_nt: TGTGCCAGCACGGGGTTCCGGGCCCAAAATGGGAACACTGAAGCTTTCTTT

clone_size: .
j_call: TRBJ2-2
v_call: TRBV27
d_call: .
cdr3_aa: CASSKNGVLAGELFF
cdr3_nt: TGTGCCAGCAGTAAGAACGGGGTACTGGCTGGGGAGCTGTTTTTT

clone_size: .
j_call: TRBJ1-2
v_call: TRBV7-9
d_call: .
cdr3_aa: CASSLEVGTTVYGYTF
cdr3_nt: TGTGCCAGCAGCTTAGAAGTGGGGACAACCGTTTATGGCTACACCTTC

clone_size: once
j_call: TRBJ1-2
v_call: TRBV6-2/TRBV6-3
d_call: .
cdr3_aa: CASSTVVQGRGYGYTF
cdr3_nt: TGTGCCAGCAGTACAGTGGTTCAGGGGCGCGGCTATGGCTACACCTTC

clone_size: .
j_call: TRBJ2-3
v_call: TRBV6-2/TRBV6-3
d_call: TRBD2
cdr3_aa: CASSRGLAVTDTQYF
cdr3_nt: TGTGCCAGCAGCCGAGGACTAGCGGTAACAGATACGCAGTATTTT

clone_size: .
j_call: TRBJ1-6
v_call: TRBV3-1/TRBV3-2
d_call: .
cdr3_aa: CASSPNHRGSPLHF
cdr3_nt: TGTGCCAGCAGCCCGAATCACAGAGGGTCACCCCTCCACTTT

clone_size: .
j_call: TRBJ1-6
v_call: TRBV7-2
d_call: TRBD1
cdr3_aa: CASSSGQGTPLHF
cdr3_nt: TGTGCCAGCAGCTCTGGACAGGGAACACCCCTCCACTTT

clone_size: .
j_call: TRBJ1-5
v_call: TRBV28
d_call: .
cdr3_aa: CASSLSGRVRQPQHF
cdr3_nt: TGTGCCAGCAGTTTATCGGGCAGGGTTCGGCAGCCCCAGCATTTT

clone_size: once
j_call: TRBJ2-1
v_call: TRBV6-5
d_call: TRBD1
cdr3_aa: CASRRGQENEQFF
cdr3_nt: TGTGCCAGCAGACGCGGACAGGAAAATGAGCAGTTCTTC

clone_size: once
j_call: TRBJ2-3
v_call: TRBV2
d_call: .
cdr3_aa: CADSSTDTQYF
cdr3_nt: TGTGCCGACTCTAGCACAGATACGCAGTATTTT

clone_size: .
j_call: TRBJ1-5
v_call: TRBV20-1
d_call: .
cdr3_aa: CSASGQAIDQPQHF
cdr3_nt: TGCAGTGCTAGTGGGCAGGCCATAGATCAGCCCCAGCATTTT

clone_size: once
j_call: TRBJ2-1
v_call: TRBV11-3
d_call: .
cdr3_aa: CASSSQGEQFF
cdr3_nt: TGTGCCAGCAGCTCCCAGGGTGAGCAGTTCTTC

clone_size: .
j_call: TRBJ1-1
v_call: TRBV27
d_call: .
cdr3_aa: CASSPAENTEAFF
cdr3_nt: TGTGCCAGCAGTCCGGCGGAGAACACTGAAGCTTTCTTT

clone_size: .
j_call: TRBJ2-1
v_call: TRBV7-2
d_call: TRBD1
cdr3_aa: CASSLDRGPYNEQFF
cdr3_nt: TGTGCCAGCAGCTTAGACAGGGGGCCCTACAATGAGCAGTTCTTC

clone_size: .
j_call: TRBJ1-2
v_call: TRBV6-5
d_call: .
cdr3_aa: CAIRGLEYGYTF
cdr3_nt: TGTGCCATCCGGGGGTTGGAATATGGCTACACCTTC

clone_size: .
j_call: TRBJ2-5
v_call: TRBV19
d_call: .
cdr3_aa: CASSIVGGQETQYF
cdr3_nt: TGTGCCAGTAGTATAGTCGGAGGGCAAGAGACCCAGTACTTC

clone_size: .
j_call: TRBJ2-5
v_call: TRBV11-3
d_call: .
cdr3_aa: CASSLGTGFGETQYF
cdr3_nt: TGTGCCAGCAGCTTAGGAACAGGGTTCGGGGAGACCCAGTACTTC

clone_size: .
j_call: TRBJ2-3
v_call: TRBV6-5
d_call: TRBD2
cdr3_aa: CASSYSEAGGLDTQYF
cdr3_nt: TGTGCCAGCAGTTACTCTGAAGCGGGAGGGCTAGATACGCAGTATTTT

clone_size: .
j_call: TRBJ1-4
v_call: TRBV5-1
d_call: .
cdr3_aa: CASSPEAGGWNEKLFF
cdr3_nt: TGCGCCAGCAGCCCAGAGGCGGGAGGGTGGAATGAAAAACTGTTTTTT

clone_size: .
j_call: TRBJ1-1
v_call: TRBV12-5
d_call: .
cdr3_aa: CASGLVLGAGTEAFF
cdr3_nt: TGTGCTAGTGGTTTGGTACTTGGGGCTGGAACTGAAGCTTTCTTT

clone_size: .
j_call: TRBJ1-6
v_call: TRBV18
d_call: .
cdr3_aa: CASSPPDGGNSPLHF
cdr3_nt: TGTGCCAGCTCACCACCGGACGGGGGGAATTCACCCCTCCACTTT

clone_size: once
j_call: TRBJ2-3
v_call: TRBV7-3
d_call: TRBD1
cdr3_aa: CASSSGTATDTQYF
cdr3_nt: TGTGCCAGCAGCTCCGGGACAGCCACAGATACGCAGTATTTT

clone_size: .
j_call: TRBJ1-2
v_call: TRBV14
d_call: .
cdr3_aa: CASTRGGVGYTF
cdr3_nt: TGTGCCAGCACCCGGGGAGGGGTAGGCTACACCTTC

clone_size: few
j_call: TRBJ1-4
v_call: TRBV4-1
d_call: TRBD1
cdr3_aa: CASSRVAGQSNEKLFF
cdr3_nt: TGCGCCAGCAGCCGAGTTGCGGGACAGTCTAATGAAAAACTGTTTTTT

clone_size: .
j_call: TRBJ1-4
v_call: TRBV5-1
d_call: TRBD1
cdr3_aa: CASNPQGLGEKLFF
cdr3_nt: TGCGCCAGCAACCCACAGGGGTTAGGCGAAAAACTGTTTTTT

clone_size: .
j_call: TRBJ1-1
v_call: TRBV7-2
d_call: .
cdr3_aa: CASSLDSNTEAFF
cdr3_nt: TGTGCCAGCAGCTTGGACAGTAACACTGAAGCTTTCTTT